The TCR beta chain described here comes from a study of blood T cell repertoires in COVID-19. Study background: Collection of acute and convalescent COVID-19 samples took place in the United States, Italy and Spain. Sample material is recorded as cDNA or gDNA derived from T cells, B-cell-depleted T cells, or PBMCs.

The assay was immunoSEQ multiplex PCR, and TCRdb's table has in-frame clones only and misses some. This table has approximately 200,000 clones, roughly nine tenths appearing once. The germline V and J ends were trimmed by 4 bases and 1 base, with 5 bases remaining between them. Germline CDR1 SQVTM, CDR2 ANQGSEA. The CDR3 is made up of 11 amino acids. The receptor comes from a man between 70 and 80 years old with active or convalescent COVID-19. The material sequenced was peripheral blood. V usage is TRBV29-1 and J usage is TRBJ2-7; no definite D call. The CDR3, as DNA: TGCAGCGTTGGTAGTTCCTACGAGCAGTACTTC. Translated, it gives CSVGSSYEQYF.